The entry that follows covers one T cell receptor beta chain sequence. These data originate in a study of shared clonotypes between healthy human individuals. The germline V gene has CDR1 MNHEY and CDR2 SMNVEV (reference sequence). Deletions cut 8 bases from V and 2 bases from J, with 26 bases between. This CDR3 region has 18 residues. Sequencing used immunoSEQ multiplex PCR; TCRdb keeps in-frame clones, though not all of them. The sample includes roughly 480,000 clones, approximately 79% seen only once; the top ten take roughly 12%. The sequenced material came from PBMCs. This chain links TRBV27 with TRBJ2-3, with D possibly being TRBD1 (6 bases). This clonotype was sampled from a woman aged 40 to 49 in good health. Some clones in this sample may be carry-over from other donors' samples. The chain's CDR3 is CASLNPGPRQEVTDTQYF. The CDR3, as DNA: TGTGCCAGCCTAAATCCCGGGCCTAGACAGGAGGTCACAGATACGCAGTATTTT.